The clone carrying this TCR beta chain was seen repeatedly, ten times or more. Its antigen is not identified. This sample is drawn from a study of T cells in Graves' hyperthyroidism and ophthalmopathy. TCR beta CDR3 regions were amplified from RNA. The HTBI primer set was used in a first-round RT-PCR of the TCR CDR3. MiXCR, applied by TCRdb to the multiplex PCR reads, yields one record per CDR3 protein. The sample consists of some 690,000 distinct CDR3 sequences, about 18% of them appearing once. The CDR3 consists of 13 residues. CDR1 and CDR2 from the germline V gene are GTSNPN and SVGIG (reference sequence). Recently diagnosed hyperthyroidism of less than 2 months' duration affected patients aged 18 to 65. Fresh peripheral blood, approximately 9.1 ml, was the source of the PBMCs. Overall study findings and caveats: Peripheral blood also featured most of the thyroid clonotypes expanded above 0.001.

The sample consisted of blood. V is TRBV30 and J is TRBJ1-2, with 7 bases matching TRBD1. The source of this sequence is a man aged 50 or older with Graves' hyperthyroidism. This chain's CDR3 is CAQGREVGYGYTF. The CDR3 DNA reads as TGTGCACAGGGGCGTGAGGTGGGCTATGGCTACACCTTC.